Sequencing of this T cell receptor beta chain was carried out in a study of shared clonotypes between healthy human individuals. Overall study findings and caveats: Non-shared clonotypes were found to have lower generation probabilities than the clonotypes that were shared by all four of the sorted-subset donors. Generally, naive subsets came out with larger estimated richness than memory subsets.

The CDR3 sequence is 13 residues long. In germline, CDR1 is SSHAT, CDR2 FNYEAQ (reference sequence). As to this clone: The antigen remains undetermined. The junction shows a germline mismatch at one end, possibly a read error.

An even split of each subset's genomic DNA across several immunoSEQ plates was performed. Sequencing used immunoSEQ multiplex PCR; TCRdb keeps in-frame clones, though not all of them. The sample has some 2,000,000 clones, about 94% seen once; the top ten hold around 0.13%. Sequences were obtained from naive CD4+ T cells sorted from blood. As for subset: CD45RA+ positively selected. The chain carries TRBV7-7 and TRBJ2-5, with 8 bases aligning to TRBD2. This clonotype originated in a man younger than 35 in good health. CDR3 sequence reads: CASSPGGVETQYF. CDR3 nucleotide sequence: TGTGCTAGCAGCCCCGGGGGGGTAGAGACCCAGTACTTC.